Below, 26 T cell receptor beta chains from the same sample are listed, as sequenced in a study of blood T cell repertoires in COVID-19 (dated by TCRdb to the early 2020s). Libraries were built with the immunoSEQ multiplex PCR assay. Entries here come from immuneACCESS through TCRdb and include only in-frame sequences with V and J called. Some clones fail to appear in such tables; in the studies checked, an unresolved V gene covers under half of the shortfall, and the cause of the remainder is unknown. This sample gives 66,000 or so clones in total; roughly 77% of them show up just once. About 9.8% of the sample belongs to the ten largest clones. The specimen was peripheral blood. Receptors were obtained from a human donor in a cohort sampled during active COVID-19.

In its sample, this clone was seen a few times. The gene calls are TRBV19 and TRBJ1-5, with a possible D match to TRBD1 (5 bases). This CDR3 spans 14 amino acids. Deletions cut 0 bases from V and 7 bases from J, with 10 bases between. Germline CDR1 reads LNHDA; CDR2 reads SQIVND (reference sequence). CDR3 region: CASSIEKGLQPQHF. CDR3 nucleotides: TGTGCCAGTAGTATAGAAAAGGGACTGCAGCCCCAGCATTTT.

This chain joins TRBV4-1 and TRBJ2-7, with 8 bases aligning to TRBD2. The CDR3 extends over 14 amino acids. The ends lost 2 bases at V and 5 bases at J; junction bases unmatched: 5. Per the germline V gene, CDR1 is MGHRA and CDR2 is YSYEKL. In DNA, the CDR3 is TGCGCCAGCAGCCAACTCGCGGGGGGCCACGAGCAGTACTTC. Encoded protein: CASSQLAGGHEQYF.

This clone was observed a handful of times. The J gene is TRBJ1-1, the V gene TRBV18; no clear D gene. Germline V gene sequence: CDR1 KGHSH, CDR2 LQKENI. This CDR3 has 14 residues. Trimming removed 0 bases at V and 1 base at J, with 6 bases between. The CDR3 sequence: CASSPPLGNTEAFF. CDR3 sequence (DNA): TGTGCCAGCTCACCACCGCTAGGGAACACTGAAGCTTTCTTT.

This clone was recorded a few times. This chain uses TRBV5-1 with TRBJ1-6, with D uncertain. The CDR3 consists of 16 residues. Trimming cost V 0 bases and J 9 bases, with 16 bases left between them. Germline CDR1 and CDR2: SGHRS and YFSETQ. CDR3 DNA: TGCGCCAGCAGCTTGGCCTCTGGAGAAAGGAGTTCACCCCTCCACTTT. Amino acid sequence: CASSLASGERSSPLHF.

The chain joins TRBV3-1 (or the pseudogene TRBV3-2) to TRBJ2-2; possible D gene TRBD1, 6 bases. Trimming removed 7 bases from V and 0 bases from J, with 15 bases in between. The CDR3 spans 16 residues. Germline values: CDR1 LGHDT, CDR2 YNNKEL (reference sequence). The chain's CDR3 is CASTPRSGANTGELFF. CDR3 bases: TGTGCCAGCACCCCACGATCAGGGGCGAACACCGGGGAGCTGTTTTTT.

The V call is TRBV5-6, the J call TRBJ2-1; 16 bases are a match to TRBD2. V was clipped by 4 bases and J by 8 bases; unmatched bases: 6. Germline CDR1 reads SGHDT; CDR2 reads YYEEEE. The length of the CDR3 is 16 residues. Here the CDR3 DNA reads TGTGCCAGCAGCCCCGGGACTAGCGGGAGGGCCTATGAGCAGTTCTTC. It encodes CASSPGTSGRAYEQFF.

The chain has TRBV5-4 and TRBJ2-7; TRBD1 might be the D (5 bases). The V gene's germline CDR1 is SGHNT and CDR2 YYREEE (reference sequence). Trimming shortened V by 3 bases and J by 1 base, and 8 bases separated the two germline ends. The CDR3 sequence is 13 residues long. The DNA of the CDR3 is TGTGCCAGCAGCTATCAGGGTTCCTACGAGCAGTACTTC. It codes for CASSYQGSYEQYF. The full variable domain, in which reference TRBV5-4 and TRBJ2-7 provide the parts outside the CDR3, is ETGVTQSPTHLIKTRGQQVTLRCSSQSGHNTVSWYQQALGQGPQFIFQYYREEENGRGNFPPRFSGLQFPNYSSELNVNALELDDSALYLCASSYQGSYEQYFGPGTRLTVT.

The CDR3 DNA reads TGTGCCTGGAGTGCAGGCATCCACTACGAGCAGTACTTC. Its translation is CAWSAGIHYEQYF. The chain employs TRBV30 and TRBJ2-7; no reliable D call. The V end lost 1 base, the J end lost 3 bases, and 10 bases lay between the germline ends. Looked up from germline, CDR1 is GTSNPN and CDR2 is SVGIG (reference sequence). This CDR3 is built from 13 residues. The whole variable domain, filled in from reference TRBV30 and TRBJ2-7, reads SQTIHQWPATLVQPVGSPLSLECTVEGTSNPNLYWYRQAAGRGLQLLFYSVGIGQISSEVPQNLSASRPQDRQFILSSKKLLLSDSGFYLCAWSAGIHYEQYFGPGTRLTVT.

This chain uses TRBV11-3 with TRBJ2-1; 13 nucleotides align to TRBD2. V trimming: 1 base; J trimming: 10 bases; junction bases outside the gene matches: 7. CDR1 is SGHNT and CDR2 is YENEEA in the germline V gene. The CDR3 consists of 16 residues. The CDR3 here is CASSLGGLAGVGEQFF. CDR3 DNA: TGTGCCAGCAGCTTAGGAGGACTAGCGGGAGTTGGGGAGCAGTTCTTC.

The CDR3: CASRSGGRSYEQYF. CDR3 DNA: TGTGCCAGCAGGTCAGGGGGCCGCTCCTACGAGCAGTACTTC. This chain joins TRBV28 and TRBJ2-7; TRBD1 agrees at 8 bases. The ends lost 6 bases at V and 0 bases at J; junction bases unmatched: 4. The CDR3 is made up of 14 amino acids. CDR1 and CDR2 from the germline V gene are MDHEN and SYDVKM.

This sequence joins TRBV19 and TRBJ2-7; D ambiguous. CDR3 length equals 13 residues. Germline loops: CDR1 LNHDA, CDR2 SQIVND (reference sequence). V was pared by 6 bases and J by 0 bases, with 9 bases between. Here the CDR3 DNA reads TGTGCCAGTAGGCGTCAGGACTCCTACGAGCAGTACTTC. Residues: CASRRQDSYEQYF. The full variable domain, in which reference TRBV19 and TRBJ2-7 provide the parts outside the CDR3, is DGGITQSPKYLFRKEGQNVTLSCEQNLNHDAMYWYRQDPGQGLRLIYYSQIVNDFQKGDIAEGYSVSREKKESFPLTVTSAQKNPTAFYLCASRRQDSYEQYFGPGTRLTVT.

CDR3 protein: CASSPSVRSDTGELFF. In DNA, the CDR3 is TGTGCCAGCAGCCCTAGCGTCCGATCCGACACCGGGGAGCTGTTTTTT. The chain links TRBV9 to TRBJ2-2, with a weak D call TRBD2 (6 bases). V was clipped by 4 bases and J by 3 bases, with 16 bases between them. The length of the CDR3 is 16 residues. Germline CDR1 is SGDLS and CDR2 is YYNGEE.

J is TRBJ1-2 and V is TRBV12-3 or TRBV12-4; D unresolved. With 6 bases removed from V and 7 bases from J, the gap between germline ends came to 15 bases. The CDR3 extends over 13 amino acids. The CDR3 here is CASSIGRVPGYTF. DNA of the CDR3: TGTGCCAGCAGCATTGGCCGGGTTCCTGGCTACACCTTC.

This clone was seen more than once but under ten times. The CDR3, as DNA: TGTGCCAGCAGCTTAGCGGGCGGGGCCTACGAGCAGTACTTC. This translates into CASSLAGGAYEQYF. This chain connects TRBV5-5 to TRBJ2-7, with a weak D call TRBD2 (6 bases). V shed 2 bases and J shed 2 bases, with 11 bases lying between them. This CDR3 comprises 14 residues. CDR1 SGHKS and CDR2 YYEKEE come from the germline V gene (reference sequence). Full variable domain (remainder filled in from reference TRBV5-5 and TRBJ2-7): DAGVTQSPTHLIKTRGQQVTLRCSPISGHKSVSWYQQVLGQGPQFIFQYYEKEERGRGNFPDRFSARQFPNYSSELNVNALLLGDSALYLCASSLAGGAYEQYFGPGTRLTVT.

The chain uses TRBV7-2 and TRBJ1-5; D is undetermined. The CDR3 runs 13 residues. CDR1 and CDR2 from the germline V gene are SGHTA and FQGNSA. V lost 6 bases and J lost 7, with 13 bases in between. As DNA, the CDR3 is TGTGCCAGCAGTCTCCGGACGGGACAGCCCCAGCATTTT. This codes for CASSLRTGQPQHF.

The rearrangement uses TRBV5-1 and TRBJ2-5; 7 nucleotides agree with TRBD1. Per germline, CDR1 SGHRS and CDR2 YFSETQ. V dropped 0 bases and J dropped 5; count of bases not matched to a gene: 13. The CDR3 contains 17 residues. The CDR3, as DNA: TGCGCCAGCAGCTTGGGCATAGGTACAGGGGCCAGGGAGACCCAGTACTTC. Its translation: CASSLGIGTGARETQYF.

The rearrangement links TRBV25-1 to TRBJ2-7, with TRBD2 matching 9 bases. Germline V lookup: CDR1 MGHDK, CDR2 SYGVNS. J gave up 2 bases and V 2 bases, and 7 bases lay outside the gene matches. The CDR3 runs to 16 residues. This chain's CDR3 is CASSETRTSVPYEQYF. The CDR3 nucleotides read TGTGCCAGCAGTGAAACGCGGACTAGCGTCCCCTACGAGCAGTACTTC.

The V and J genes are TRBV10-2 and TRBJ2-7; D perhaps matches TRBD1 (5 bases). CDR3 length: 17 residues. Trimming stripped 5 bases from V and 6 bases from J, with 26 bases between. Germline CDR1 WSHSY, CDR2 SAAADI. CDR3 region: CASSRTSYSGSQSEQYF. CDR3 nucleotide sequence: TGCGCCAGCAGTAGGACATCCTACTCCGGGTCCCAAAGCGAGCAGTACTTC.

The chain carries TRBV7-2 and TRBJ2-7, with a weak D call TRBD2 (6 bases). Germline CDR1 reads SGHTA; CDR2 reads FQGNSA. Trimming shortened V by 5 bases and J by 5 bases, and 16 bases separated the two germline ends. The CDR3 has 14 amino acids. The CDR3 loop is CASSRRSGVNEQYF. The CDR3 bases are TGTGCCAGCAGCCGTAGGTCGGGAGTGAACGAGCAGTACTTC.

This clone was counted between two and nine times. This chain joins TRBV28 and TRBJ2-1; maybe TRBD2 (5 bases). This CDR3 has 14 amino acids. Trimming took 7 bases from V and 4 from J, leaving 14 bases between them. CDR1 is MDHEN and CDR2 is SYDVKM in the germline V gene. The CDR3 sequence: CASTPTGIYNEQFF. CDR3 bases: TGTGCCAGCACCCCAACCGGGATTTACAATGAGCAGTTCTTC.

This chain connects TRBV5-4 to TRBJ2-7, with 9 nucleotides matching TRBD1. CDR1 is SGHNT, CDR2 YYREEE, per germline (reference sequence). The CDR3 totals 15 residues. V was clipped by 0 bases and J by 2 bases; unmatched bases: 3. CDR3 sequence (DNA): TGTGCCAGCAGCTTGGAGCGGGACAGGGCCTACGAGCAGTACTTC. Translated, it gives CASSLERDRAYEQYF.

The table lists this clone with many counts. V usage is TRBV19 and J usage is TRBJ1-5; the D gene is possibly TRBD1 (5 bases). The CDR3 covers 13 residues. With 6 bases removed from V and 3 bases from J, the gap between germline ends came to 9 bases. The germline V gene has CDR1 LNHDA and CDR2 SQIVND (reference sequence). The CDR3 is CASRDSHNQPQHF. The CDR3 coding sequence is TGTGCCAGTAGAGACAGCCACAATCAGCCCCAGCATTTT.

The V and J genes are TRBV28 and TRBJ2-7; 12 bases line up with TRBD2. Per the germline V gene, CDR1 is MDHEN and CDR2 is SYDVKM. V gave up 6 bases and J gave up 0 bases; unmatched junction bases: 3. CDR3 length: 15 residues. CDR3 nucleotides: TGTGCCAGCAGACGGACTAGCGGGATCTCCTACGAGCAGTACTTC. Its translation is CASRRTSGISYEQYF.

The DNA for the CDR3 is TGCGCCAGCAGCCAAGCAACGTCAGTCTATGGCTACACCTTC. Its protein product is CASSQATSVYGYTF. V usage is TRBV4-3 and J usage is TRBJ1-2; no clear D gene. Trimming stripped 1 base from V and 4 bases from J, with 10 bases between. The CDR3 runs 14 residues. Germline values: CDR1 LGHNA, CDR2 YSLEER.

V and J are TRBV5-1 and TRBJ2-7; TRBD1 aligns across 9 bases. The germline CDR1 and CDR2 sequences are SGHRS and YFSETQ. This CDR3 is 15 amino acids long. V shed 0 bases and J 3 bases; nucleotides not matched to a gene: 4. DNA for the CDR3: TGCGCCAGCAGCTTGGGGGGACAGGGCGACTACGAGCAGTACTTC. Translation gives CASSLGGQGDYEQYF.

V and J are TRBV9 and TRBJ1-5; D gene uncertain. This CDR3 comprises 13 residues. Germline CDR1 and CDR2: SGDLS and YYNGEE. With 0 bases removed from V and 9 bases from J, the gap between germline ends came to 10 bases. The CDR3 DNA sequence: TGTGCCAGCAGCGTAGCCTCGGAGGGGCCCCAGCATTTT. Translating gives CASSVASEGPQHF.